Following are 17 T cell receptor beta chains from one sample sequenced in a study of OX40 agonist ivuxolimab in advanced cancers. Method: immunoSEQ multiplex PCR; TCRdb's copy keeps in-frame clones and lacks some. The sample lists around 72,000 clones; 82% were seen once. The specimen comprised CD4+ or CD8+ T cells sorted from blood, sampled in a trial of the OX40 agonist ivuxolimab. These receptors were collected from an adult with an advanced solid tumor such as melanoma, head and neck, liver or kidney cancer.

The chain links TRBV19 to TRBJ1-5; TRBD1 matches at 8 bases. Germline-derived CDR1 and CDR2 are LNHDA and SQIVND (reference sequence). The CDR3 totals 14 residues. The V segment lost 5 bases and the J segment 4 bases; nucleotides outside the gene matches: 4. The CDR3 sequence is CASSRQGRNQPQHF. Here the CDR3 DNA reads TGTGCCAGTAGTCGACAGGGGAGGAATCAGCCCCAGCATTTT.

This clone was detected a few times. The chain has TRBV28 and TRBJ2-1, with 9 positions matching TRBD2. Germline CDR1 reads MDHEN; CDR2 reads SYDVKM. The CDR3 runs 15 residues. V shed 6 bases, J shed 6 bases, and the junction held 9 bases outside the gene matches. This CDR3 is CASSPLLAGTNEQFF. The CDR3 DNA reads as TGTGCCAGCAGCCCACTTCTAGCGGGAACCAATGAGCAGTTCTTC.

This clone was counted only a few times. The V call is TRBV28, the J call TRBJ1-2; the D is unclear. CDR1 and CDR2 (germline): MDHEN, SYDVKM. The CDR3 loop spans 11 amino acids. V lost 7 bases and J 1 base, leaving 4 bases between the germline ends. DNA for the CDR3: TGTGCCAGCATTGATAACTATGGCTACACCTTC. Protein: CASIDNYGYTF.

The chain combines TRBV5-1 with TRBJ1-2; the D is unclear. With 1 base removed from V and 1 base from J, the gap between germline ends came to 11 bases. Germline CDR1 and CDR2: SGHRS and YFSETQ. CDR3 length: 15 amino acids. The CDR3 reads CASSLQGSLNYGYTF. CDR3 bases: TGCGCCAGCAGCTTGCAAGGATCTCTTAACTATGGCTACACCTTC.

J is TRBJ1-2 and V is TRBV7-9; 8 bases are a match to TRBD1. The CDR3 contains 17 residues. CDR1 and CDR2 (germline): SEHNR, FQNEAQ (reference sequence). J lost 2 bases, V lost 2 bases, and 10 bases had no gene match. The CDR3 DNA reads TGTGCCAGCAGCTTACCTCCGGGGGCAGGGGGCAACTATGGCTACACCTTC. Its protein product is CASSLPPGAGGNYGYTF.

The chain is built from TRBV28 and TRBJ2-7, with TRBD1 matching 12 bases. Germline CDR1 reads MDHEN; CDR2 reads SYDVKM. The CDR3 loop spans 15 amino acids. V lost 6 bases to trimming and J lost 7 bases; unmatched junction nucleotides: 10. CDR3 nucleotide sequence: TGTGCCAGCAGGCCGCAGGGACAGGGGGCCGGTGAGCAGTACTTC. Amino acids: CASRPQGQGAGEQYF.

CDR3 sequence: CASSPQNGRAVDEQYF. The CDR3 region has the DNA TGTGCCAGCTCACCACAGAACGGGAGGGCCGTCGACGAGCAGTACTTC. The gene calls are TRBV18 and TRBJ2-7, with 8 bases lining up with TRBD2. Germline CDR1 is KGHSH and CDR2 is LQKENI. Trimming removed 1 base from V and 5 bases from J; junction bases left unmatched: 10. There are 16 residues in the CDR3.

V usage is TRBV18 and J usage is TRBJ2-2; D remains ambiguous. Germline values: CDR1 KGHSH, CDR2 LQKENI. Trimming took off 6 bases at V and 2 bases at J, with 25 bases between the two ends. This CDR3 has 19 amino acids. CDR3 residues: CASSLKELSVNENTGELFF. CDR3 DNA: TGTGCCAGCTCCCTTAAGGAACTTTCGGTAAACGAAAACACCGGGGAGCTGTTTTTT. The full variable domain, with the rest looked up from reference TRBV18 and TRBJ2-2, is NAGVMQNPRHLVRRRGQEARLRCSPMKGHSHVYWYRQLPEEGLKFMVYLQKENIIDESGMPKERFSAEFPKEGPSILRIQQVVRGDSAAYFCASSLKELSVNENTGELFFGEGSRLTVL.

The chain combines TRBV28 with TRBJ1-2, with 11 bases matching TRBD1. CDR1 and CDR2 from the germline V gene are MDHEN and SYDVKM. The CDR3 spans 15 residues. The J segment lost 4 bases and the V segment lost 4 bases, leaving 5 bases of the junction unmatched. In DNA, the CDR3 is TGTGCCAGCAGTTACGGACAGGGGGCATTCTATGGCTACACCTTC. Translated: CASSYGQGAFYGYTF.

The V gene is TRBV9, the J gene TRBJ2-5; perhaps TRBD1 as D (5 bases). Per the germline V gene, CDR1 is SGDLS and CDR2 is YYNGEE. The CDR3 has 13 residues. V shed 3 bases and J shed 2 bases, with 8 bases lying between them. The CDR3 region has the DNA TGTGCCAGCAGCGCAGACAGACAAGAGACCCAGTACTTC. Its protein is CASSADRQETQYF.

The chain links TRBV9 to TRBJ2-2; either TRBD1 or TRBD2 may supply D (6 bases each). The CDR3 runs to 17 residues. Germline V gene lookup returns CDR1 SGDLS and CDR2 YYNGEE. V shed 0 bases and J shed 7 bases, with 19 bases lying between them. The CDR3: CASSVVAGGGSVGELFF. The CDR3 DNA sequence: TGTGCCAGCAGCGTAGTAGCTGGAGGGGGTTCTGTCGGGGAGCTGTTTTTT.

The genes are TRBV19 and TRBJ1-1; TRBD1 matches at 10 bases. The V segment lost 6 bases and the J segment 3 bases; nucleotides outside the gene matches: 22. CDR1 and CDR2 from the germline V gene are LNHDA and SQIVND (reference sequence). The CDR3 has 20 residues. CDR3 nucleotide sequence: TGTGCCAGTAGCCCCCTATGGGCCTCGGACAGGGGGGAAGGGTACACTGAAGCTTTCTTT. Encoded protein: CASSPLWASDRGEGYTEAFF.

This clone was seen once. The genes are TRBV6-1 and TRBJ1-1; D unclear. Germline CDR1 reads MNHNS; CDR2 reads SASEGT. The V end was cut by 10 bases, the J end by 0 bases, with 15 bases between. The CDR3 is 14 amino acids. The CDR3 region has the DNA TGTGCCACCCATCCCACGGGTCTGAACACTGAAGCTTTCTTT. Protein: CATHPTGLNTEAFF.

This rearrangement joins TRBV30 to TRBJ2-1, with 8 bases matching TRBD2. J lost 6 bases, V lost 2 bases, and 15 bases had no gene match. CDR1 and CDR2 (germline): GTSNPN, SVGIG (reference sequence). This CDR3 comprises 17 residues. CDR3 in DNA: TGTGCCTGGAGTTCAGGCTTTCCCACGGGAGGGCCCAATGAGCAGTTCTTC. Its translation: CAWSSGFPTGGPNEQFF. Filled out from reference TRBV30 and TRBJ2-1, the complete variable domain reads SQTIHQWPATLVQPVGSPLSLECTVEGTSNPNLYWYRQAAGRGLQLLFYSVGIGQISSEVPQNLSASRPQDRQFILSSKKLLLSDSGFYLCAWSSGFPTGGPNEQFFGPGTRLTVL.

J is TRBJ1-1 and V is TRBV29-1, with 7 bases matching TRBD1. The CDR3 has 12 residues. V shed 4 bases and J 4 bases; nucleotides not matched to a gene: 3. Germline loops: CDR1 SQVTM, CDR2 ANQGSEA. The CDR3 sequence: CSVAQGFTEAFF. The DNA for the CDR3 is TGCAGCGTTGCACAGGGGTTCACTGAAGCTTTCTTT.

The count of this clone is one. The J gene is TRBJ1-2, the V gene TRBV28; D gene unclear. The CDR3 runs 11 residues. CDR1 is MDHEN, CDR2 SYDVKM, per germline. The V and J ends lost 5 bases and 8 bases respectively, with 9 bases between them. The CDR3 reads CASSLGLGYTF. For the CDR3, the DNA is TGTGCCAGCAGTCTGGGTCTGGGCTACACCTTC.

The rearrangement links TRBV19 to TRBJ2-7; 8 bases are a match to TRBD1. Trimming took 3 bases from V and 5 from J; bases not matched to a gene: 9. The CDR3 spans 15 residues. Per germline, CDR1 LNHDA and CDR2 SQIVND (reference sequence). CDR3 sequence: CASSIGRDRLNEQYF. DNA of the CDR3: TGTGCCAGTAGTATTGGTCGGGACAGGCTCAACGAGCAGTACTTC.